The entry below describes one TCR beta chain. Which antigen it targets is not known. One base away there is no much larger clone; base qualities are not given. The immunoSEQ assay was used both to sequence TRB CDR3 from tumor genomic DNA and to process the resulting data. TCRdb holds this immuneACCESS table with in-frame rearrangements only. Some clones are missing; in checked studies, unresolved V genes explain under half, and the rest has no known cause. The sample table shows about 15,000 clones, and around 74% are seen once. The leading ten clones occupy over 15% of the sample. The sample belongs to a study of T cell repertoires in Merkel cell carcinoma (dated by TCRdb to about 2019). Concerning the study at large: Patients who had received intralesional immunotherapy or systemic immune checkpoint blockade prior to the biopsy were excluded. To be included, a subject needed both a diagnosis of MCPyV-positive Merkel cell carcinoma and tumor-infiltrating lymphocytes that had been successfully expanded in vitro. MCPyV-specific clonotypes were first defined by tetramer sorting, cloning and paired TCR sequencing of expanded tumor-infiltrating lymphocytes.

Biopsy-confirmed MCPyV-positive Merkel cell carcinoma was present in the study subjects, and positive serum antibodies to T-antigen were found in every subject. Genomic DNA was extracted from a handful of adjacent 10-micron frozen tumor sections without any cell sorting or culture. Tumor biopsy tissue of roughly 5 x 5 x 5 mm was frozen in optimal cutting temperature compound. The presence of abundant Merkel cell carcinoma and infiltrating cells in the frozen biopsy was confirmed on hematoxylin and eosin scout sections. Paper-wide results and their limitations: The study did not examine normal tissue biopsies.

The junction carries 9 bases between V and J, which are trimmed by 1 base and 0 bases respectively. The CDR3 runs 15 amino acids, cysteine and phenylalanine included. CDR3 DNA is the only sequence kept; it has 45 bases, read in frame from the first base. Per the germline V gene, SGHTA is the CDR1 and FQGNSA is the CDR2. The TCR originated in an adult with Merkel cell carcinoma. Here the chain combines TRBV7-2 and TRBJ1-1; the D region possibly corresponds to TRBD1 (5 bases align). Sequenced sample: tumor tissue. The CDR3 protein: CASSLGGVLNTEAFF. The DNA sequence is TGTGCCAGCAGCTTAGGGGGGGTTTTGAACACTGAAGCTTTCTTT. With all but the CDR3 taken from the reference TRBV7-2 and TRBJ1-1 genes, the full variable domain is: GAGVSQSPSNKVTEKGKDVELRCDPISGHTALYWYRQSLGQGLEFLIYFQGNSAPDKSGLPSDRFSAERTGGSVSTLTIQRTQQEDSAVYLCASSLGGVLNTEAFFGQGTRLTVV.